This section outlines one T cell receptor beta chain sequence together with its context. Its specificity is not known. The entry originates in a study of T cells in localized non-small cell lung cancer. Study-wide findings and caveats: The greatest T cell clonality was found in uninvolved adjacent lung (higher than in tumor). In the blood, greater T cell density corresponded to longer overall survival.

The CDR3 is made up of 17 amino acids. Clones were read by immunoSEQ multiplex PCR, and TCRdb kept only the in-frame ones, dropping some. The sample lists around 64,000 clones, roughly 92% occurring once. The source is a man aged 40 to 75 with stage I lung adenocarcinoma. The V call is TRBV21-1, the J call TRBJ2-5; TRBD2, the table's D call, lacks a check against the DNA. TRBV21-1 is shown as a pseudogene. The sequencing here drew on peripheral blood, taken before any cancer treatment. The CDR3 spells CASSKARREGLQETQYF. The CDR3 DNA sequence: TGTGCCAGCAGCAAAGCGAGGCGGGAGGGTTTGCAAGAGACCCAGTACTTC.